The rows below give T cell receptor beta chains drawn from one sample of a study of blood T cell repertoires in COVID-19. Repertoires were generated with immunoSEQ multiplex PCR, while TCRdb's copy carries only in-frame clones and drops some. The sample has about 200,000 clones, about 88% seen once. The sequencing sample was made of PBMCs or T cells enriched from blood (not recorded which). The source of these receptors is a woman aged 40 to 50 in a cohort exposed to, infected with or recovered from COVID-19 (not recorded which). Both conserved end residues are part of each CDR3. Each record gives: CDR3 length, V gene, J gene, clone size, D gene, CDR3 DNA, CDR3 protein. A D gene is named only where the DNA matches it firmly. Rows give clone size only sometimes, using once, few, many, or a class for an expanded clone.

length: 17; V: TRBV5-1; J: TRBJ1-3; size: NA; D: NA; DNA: TGCGCCAGCAGCTTGGGGGATACAGGGAGCTCTGGAAACACCATATATTTT; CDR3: CASSLGDTGSSGNTIYF
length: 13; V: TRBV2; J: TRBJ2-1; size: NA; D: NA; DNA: TGTGCCAGCCTCCCGGGAAGGGTACGTGAGCAGTTCTTC; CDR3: CASLPGRVREQFF
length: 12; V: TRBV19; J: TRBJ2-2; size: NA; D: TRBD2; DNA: TGTGCCAGTGACGGGGGGGCCGGGGAGCTGTTTTTT; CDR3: CASDGGAGELFF
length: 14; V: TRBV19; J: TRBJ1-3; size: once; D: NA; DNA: TGTGCCAGTAGTATCGGGCAGGGCCCAAACACCATATATTTT; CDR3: CASSIGQGPNTIYF
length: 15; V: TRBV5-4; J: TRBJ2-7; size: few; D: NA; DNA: TGTGCCAGCAGCTTGTCGGTAGAGGGTTCGTACGAGCAGTACTTC; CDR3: CASSLSVEGSYEQYF
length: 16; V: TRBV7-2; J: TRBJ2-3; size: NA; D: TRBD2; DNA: TGTGCCAGCAGCTTGGGTAGCGGGAGGGCGAGGTATACGCAGTATTTT; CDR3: CASSLGSGRARYTQYF
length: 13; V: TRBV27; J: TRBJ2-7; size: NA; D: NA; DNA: TGTGCCAGCAGTTTAAGCGCCGTCTACGAGCAGTACTTC; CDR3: CASSLSAVYEQYF
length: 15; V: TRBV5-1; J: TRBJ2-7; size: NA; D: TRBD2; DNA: TGCGCCAGCAGCTTGGTCGGTAGCGGGAGCCACGAGCAGTACTTC; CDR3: CASSLVGSGSHEQYF
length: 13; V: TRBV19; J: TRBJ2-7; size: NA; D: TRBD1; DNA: TGTGCCAGTACTCGACAGGGGGACCACGAGCAGTACTTC; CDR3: CASTRQGDHEQYF
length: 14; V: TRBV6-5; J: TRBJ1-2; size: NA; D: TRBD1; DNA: TGTGCCAGCAGCTCCCACAGGGGCCACTATGGCTACACCTTC; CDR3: CASSSHRGHYGYTF
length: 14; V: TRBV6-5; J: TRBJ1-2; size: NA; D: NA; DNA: TGTGCCAGCAGTTACACAACTTCAGGGGTTGGCTACACCTTC; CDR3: CASSYTTSGVGYTF
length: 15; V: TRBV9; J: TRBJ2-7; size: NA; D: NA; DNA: TGTGCCAGCAGTCCGGACACCTTCCCCTCCTACGAGCAGTACTTC; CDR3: CASSPDTFPSYEQYF
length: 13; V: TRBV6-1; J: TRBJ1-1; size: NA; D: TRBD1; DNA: TGTGCCAGCAGTGATACAGGGGTCACTGAAGCTTTCTTT; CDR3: CASSDTGVTEAFF
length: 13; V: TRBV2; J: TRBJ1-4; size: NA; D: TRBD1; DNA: TGTGCCAGCATCGGACAGGGGAGCGAAAAACTGTTTTTT; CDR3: CASIGQGSEKLFF
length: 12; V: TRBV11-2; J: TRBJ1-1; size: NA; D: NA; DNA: TGTGCCAGCAGCTTAGATTCAGGGAAAGCTTTCTTT; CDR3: CASSLDSGKAFF
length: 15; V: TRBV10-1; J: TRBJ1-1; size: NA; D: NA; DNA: TGCGCCAGCAGCCTGAAACAGGGATTCAACACTGAAGCTTTCTTT; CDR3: CASSLKQGFNTEAFF
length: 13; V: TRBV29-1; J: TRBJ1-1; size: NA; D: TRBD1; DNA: TGCAGCGTTGTCCAGGGGGCGGTCACTGAAGCTTTCTTT; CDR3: CSVVQGAVTEAFF
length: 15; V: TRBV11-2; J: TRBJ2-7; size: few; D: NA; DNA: TGTGCCAGCAGCTTAGATTTTGGGAGGAACTACGAGCAGTACTTC; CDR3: CASSLDFGRNYEQYF
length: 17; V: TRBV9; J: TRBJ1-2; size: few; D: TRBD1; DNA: TGTGCCAGCAGCGCCTGGACAGGGGGCGCGACGGTCTATGGCTACACCTTC; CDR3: CASSAWTGGATVYGYTF
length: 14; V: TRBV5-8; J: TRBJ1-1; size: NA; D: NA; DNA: TGTGCCAGCAGCACAGGGAGGGTGAACACTGAAGCTTTCTTT; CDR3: CASSTGRVNTEAFF
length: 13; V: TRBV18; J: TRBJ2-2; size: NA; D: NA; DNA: TGTGCCAGCTCACCACTAGTCACGGGGGAGCTGTTTTTT; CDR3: CASSPLVTGELFF
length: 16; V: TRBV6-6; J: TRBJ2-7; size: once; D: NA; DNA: TGTGCCAGCAGCCGATCCGGGGAGGGGGAGATCTACGAGCAGTACTTC; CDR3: CASSRSGEGEIYEQYF
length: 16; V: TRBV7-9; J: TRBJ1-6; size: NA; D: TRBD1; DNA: TGTGCCAGCAGCTCACGGACAGGGCCCTATAATTCACCCCTCCACTTT; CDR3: CASSSRTGPYNSPLHF
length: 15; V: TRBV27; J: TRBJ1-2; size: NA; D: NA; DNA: TGTGCCAGCAGTTCCCTCAGGGGCGCTAACTATGGCTACACCTTC; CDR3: CASSSLRGANYGYTF
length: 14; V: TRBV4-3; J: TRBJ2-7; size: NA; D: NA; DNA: TGCGCCAGCAGCCAAGATAATAGTGCCTACGAGCAGTACTTC; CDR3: CASSQDNSAYEQYF